The 22 T cell receptor beta chains in this list originate from one sample, sequenced in a study. Each CDR3 protein gets one entry after TCRdb re-called the reads with MiXCR. The sample has just under 6,000 distinct CDR3 sequences, roughly 10% seen once; the top ten hold 5% to 5.5%. Sequences were obtained from CD4+ T cells from synovial fluid. Source of these receptors: a human donor with rheumatoid arthritis.

This clonotype was observed at least ten times. V usage is TRBV20-1 and J usage is TRBJ2-2; weak D call: TRBD2 (6 bases). Trimming left V 2 bases short and J 2 bases short, with 12 bases between. The length of the CDR3 is 15 residues. Germline values: CDR1 DFQATT, CDR2 SNEGSKA (reference sequence). Here the CDR3 DNA reads TGCAGTGCTAGACAGAACGGGGGAAACACCGGGGAGCTGTTTTTT. Amino acids: CSARQNGGNTGELFF.

V and J are TRBV3-1 and TRBJ2-5; maybe TRBD2 (6 bases). The CDR3 sequence is 16 residues long. Per germline, CDR1 LGHDT and CDR2 YNNKEL (reference sequence). Trimming pared 0 bases from V and 4 bases from J, leaving 15 bases between. CDR3 residues: CASSQDVPGVRETQYF. Here the CDR3 DNA reads TGTGCCAGCAGCCAAGATGTTCCGGGAGTAAGAGAGACCCAGTACTTC.

This clonotype is medium-sized by share. The V gene is TRBV11-3, the J gene TRBJ2-7; D unresolved. CDR1 is SGHNT, CDR2 YENEEA, per germline. Trimming cost V 3 bases and J 5 bases, with 5 bases left between them. The CDR3 totals 11 residues. This chain's CDR3 is CASSLYHEQYF. The CDR3 coding sequence is TGTGCCAGCAGCTTGTATCACGAGCAGTACTTC.

This clonotype was found a few times. The J gene is TRBJ1-1, the V gene TRBV12-3 or TRBV12-4; D gene unclear. With 1 base removed from V and 0 bases from J, the gap between germline ends came to 9 bases. The CDR3 length is 15 residues. The CDR3 sequence is CASSLGVVMNTEAFF. In nucleotides, the CDR3 is TGTGCCAGCAGTTTAGGGGTGGTCATGAACACTGAAGCTTTCTTT.

This clonotype was counted many times. V and J are TRBV6-1 and TRBJ2-5, with TRBD2 matching over 13 bases. The CDR3 covers 15 residues. Germline-derived CDR1 and CDR2 are MNHNS and SASEGT. V lost 6 bases and J lost 5; bases outside the gene matches: 6. The CDR3: CASRARTSGSETQYF. The CDR3 coding sequence is TGTGCCAGCAGGGCCCGGACTAGCGGGAGTGAGACCCAGTACTTC.

Details on this clonotype: A read error may explain this, as a much larger clone is one base away. The rearrangement links TRBV20-1 to TRBJ2-5; no clear D gene. Germline-derived CDR1 and CDR2 are DFQATT and SNEGSKA (reference sequence). This CDR3 contains 13 residues. The CDR3 DNA sequence: TGCAGTGCTAGAAGGTTAGCCCAAGAGACCAAGTACTTC. Encoded protein: CSARRLAQETKYF.

This clonotype is medium-sized within its sample. This rearrangement joins TRBV10-3 to TRBJ2-5; no clear D gene. The CDR3 runs 14 residues. The germline V gene has CDR1 ENHRY and CDR2 SYGVKD. Trimming left V 10 bases short and J 2 bases short, with 17 bases between. The CDR3 is CATGFGDLQETQYF. CDR3 DNA sequence: TGTGCCACGGGCTTTGGTGATTTGCAAGAGACCCAGTACTTC.

This clonotype was seen ten or more times. The rearrangement uses TRBV5-5 and TRBJ2-5, with 9 bases identical to TRBD1. Germline lookup yields CDR1 SGHKS and CDR2 YYEKEE (reference sequence). The CDR3 is made up of 14 amino acids. V shed 4 bases and J 3 bases; nucleotides not matched to a gene: 4. CDR3 bases: TGTGCCAGCAGCAGGGGGACAGGGAAAGAGACCCAGTACTTC. Protein sequence: CASSRGTGKETQYF.

By sample fraction, this clonotype is medium-sized. The rearrangement joins TRBV7-2 to TRBJ1-5; D not certain. The CDR3 sequence is 14 residues long. Germline V CDR1 and CDR2: SGHTA, FQGNSA. V was shortened by 4 bases and J by 3 bases, with 10 bases between the two germline ends. CDR3 protein: CASSSQRYNQPQHF. The DNA for the CDR3 is TGTGCCAGCAGCTCCCAGCGCTACAATCAGCCCCAGCATTTT.

This clonotype is labeled medium-sized. This sequence joins TRBV7-8 and TRBJ1-1, with TRBD1 identical over 7 bases. Trimming removed 1 base from V and 0 bases from J; junction bases left unmatched: 2. This CDR3 is built from 15 residues. Per germline, CDR1 SGHVS and CDR2 FQNEAQ. Here the CDR3 reads CASSLVGTVNTEAFF. DNA of the CDR3: TGTGCCAGCAGCTTAGTGGGGACAGTGAACACTGAAGCTTTCTTT.

This clonotype was detected only a few times. The rearrangement uses TRBV6-5 and TRBJ1-5, with a tentative D call TRBD1 (6 bases). CDR1 and CDR2 from the germline V gene are MNHEY and SVGAGI. The CDR3 has 14 amino acids. The V end lost 5 bases, the J end lost 0 bases, and 8 bases lay between the germline ends. The CDR3, as DNA: TGTGCCAGCAGTAACAGGGATAGCAATCAGCCCCAGCATTTT. It specifies CASSNRDSNQPQHF.

This clonotype was seen ten or more times. This rearrangement joins TRBV18 to TRBJ2-2; no definite D call. Germline CDR1 reads KGHSH; CDR2 reads LQKENI. With 3 bases removed from V and 2 bases from J, the gap between germline ends came to 16 bases. The CDR3 loop spans 17 amino acids. The CDR3 bases are TGTGCCAGCTCACCTTCCGAAGTTATCGTTAACACCGGGGAGCTGTTTTTT. This translates into CASSPSEVIVNTGELFF.

V is TRBV19 and J is TRBJ2-5, with D uncertain. V lost 3 bases and J lost 5, with 10 bases in between. CDR3 length: 13 amino acids. CDR1 and CDR2 from the germline V gene are LNHDA and SQIVND (reference sequence). This chain's CDR3 is CASSMVPGETQYF. The CDR3 DNA follows: TGTGCCAGTAGTATGGTTCCCGGGGAGACCCAGTACTTC. The whole variable domain, filled in from reference TRBV19 and TRBJ2-5, reads DGGITQSPKYLFRKEGQNVTLSCEQNLNHDAMYWYRQDPGQGLRLIYYSQIVNDFQKGDIAEGYSVSREKKESFPLTVTSAQKNPTAFYLCASSMVPGETQYFGPGTRLLVL.

This clonotype appeared many times. This chain joins TRBV24-1 and TRBJ2-5; 11 bases agree with TRBD2. The V segment lost 5 bases and the J segment 5 bases; nucleotides outside the gene matches: 12. CDR1 KGHDR and CDR2 SFDVKD come from the germline V gene. The CDR3 contains 17 residues. The CDR3 region is CATSAERLAGMEETQYF. CDR3 coding DNA: TGTGCCACCAGTGCGGAAAGACTAGCGGGGATGGAGGAGACCCAGTACTTC.

In its sample, this clonotype is medium-sized. The rearrangement joins TRBV3-1 to TRBJ2-6; D gene unclear. This CDR3 contains 15 residues. Germline assignment: CDR1 LGHDT and CDR2 YNNKEL (reference sequence). Deletions cut 0 bases from V and 1 base from J, with 4 bases between. The CDR3 DNA reads as TGTGCCAGCAGCCAAGACCTATCTGGGGCCAACGTCCTGACTTTC. It encodes CASSQDLSGANVLTF.

This clonotype is labeled medium-sized. This rearrangement joins TRBV6-1 to TRBJ2-2; D is unresolved. This CDR3 is 13 amino acids long. Germline V gene data show CDR1 as MNHNS and CDR2 as SASEGT. Trimming took off 8 bases at V and 2 bases at J, with 9 bases between the two ends. CDR3 sequence: CASSTVNTGELFF. The CDR3 nucleotides read TGTGCCAGCTCCACAGTAAACACCGGGGAGCTGTTTTTT.

In this sample, this clonotype is medium-sized. The chain is built from TRBV7-9 and TRBJ2-7, with D perhaps matching TRBD2 (6 bases). V was clipped by 0 bases and J by 7 bases, with 10 bases between them. Looked up from germline, CDR1 is SEHNR and CDR2 is FQNEAQ (reference sequence). The CDR3 totals 13 residues. The CDR3 region is CASSLAFAGEQYF. DNA for the CDR3: TGTGCCAGCAGCTTAGCGTTTGCGGGGGAGCAGTACTTC.

Points on this clonotype: A much larger clone differs by one base, so this may be a read error. The V gene is TRBV3-1, the J gene TRBJ1-5; D is unclear. The V gene's germline CDR1 is LGHDT and CDR2 YNNKEL (reference sequence). V gave up 0 bases and J gave up 6 bases, with 12 bases separating them. CDR3 length: 15 residues. This CDR3 reads CASSQDLIGSQPQHF. The CDR3 nucleotides read TGTGCCAGCAGCCAAGATCTCATAGGGAGTCAGCCCCAGCATTTT.

This clonotype was counted ten times or more. V is TRBV7-7 and J is TRBJ2-2, with 8 nucleotides matching TRBD2. Germline values: CDR1 SSHAT, CDR2 FNYEAQ (reference sequence). There are 14 residues in the CDR3. As DNA, the CDR3 is TGTGCTAGCGCCGGGACTAGAGGAACCGGGGAGCTGTTTTTT. Translating it yields CASAGTRGTGELFF.

The chain joins TRBV19 to TRBJ2-7, with TRBD2 matching 7 bases. CDR1 is LNHDA and CDR2 is SQIVND in the germline V gene (reference sequence). V gave up 6 bases and J gave up 2 bases; unmatched junction bases: 10. CDR3 length: 15 amino acids. CDR3 sequence: CASSKSRDYTYEQYF. DNA of the CDR3: TGTGCCAGTAGCAAATCCCGGGACTACACCTACGAGCAGTACTTC.

A note on this clonotype: One base away lies a much larger clone, so this may be a sequencing read error. This rearrangement joins TRBV12-3 or TRBV12-4 to TRBJ2-1; 10 bases agree with TRBD2. The CDR3 loop spans 15 amino acids. The CDR3 DNA is TGTGTCAGCAGCCCTCTAGCGGGAGTGGGAAATGAGCAGTTCTTC. As protein: CVSSPLAGVGNEQFF.

This clonotype came up many times. The V gene is TRBV6-6, the J gene TRBJ2-7, with D possibly being TRBD2 (6 bases). V was trimmed by 5 bases and J by 0 bases, leaving 11 bases between them. The CDR3 covers 14 residues. Germline-derived CDR1 and CDR2 are MNHNY and SVGAGI (reference sequence). The CDR3, as DNA: TGTGCCAGCAGTAGGGACTCCAGCTCCTACGAGCAGTACTTC. Translated, it gives CASSRDSSSYEQYF.